What follows describes a single TCR beta chain. This CDR3 contains 14 residues. The V gene end was trimmed by 6 bases and the J gene end by 2 bases; junction bases not matched to a gene: 7. Per germline, CDR1 MGHDK and CDR2 SYGVNS. The source of the sample is a study of blood T cells in healthy people across ages. Through a sample-barcoded 5' primer and a J-beta primer mix, a second PCR was run for about 7 to 12 cycles. MiXCR was run by TCRdb on the 5' RACE reads, yielding one entry per CDR3 protein. The sample holds fewer than 1,000,000 distinct CDR3 sequences, less than 60% seen once. This clonotype was obtained from a man older than 75 in good health. The sequenced sample was blood. V gene TRBV25-1 combines with J gene TRBJ2-7, with 7 bases matching TRBD1. For the CDR3, the DNA is TGTGCCAGCAGAAGGCCGGGACAGACCTACGAGCAGTACTTC. Translated: CASRRPGQTYEQYF.